Below, 23 T cell receptor beta chains from the same sample are listed, as sequenced in a study of cytomegalovirus exposure and HLA in healthy donors (dated by TCRdb to the late 2010s). Libraries were constructed by the immunoSEQ multiplex PCR assay. The multiplex PCR relied on a mix of 60 forward primers for TCR Vbeta segments and 13 reverse primers for TCR Jbeta segments. TCRdb obtained this table from immuneACCESS and retained in-frame rearrangements with V and J assigned. These tables miss some clones; where compared with another copy, unresolved V genes account for less than half of the shortfall, and the remainder is unexplained. The sample contains about 35,000 clones, 90% of them found a single time. Roughly 2.7% of the sample is taken by the ten largest. The sequenced sample consisted of PBMCs. These receptors were taken from a woman aged 18-29 years in good health and CMV-seronegative.

The chain employs TRBV7-9 and TRBJ2-7; 7 bases line up with TRBD1. The CDR3 is made up of 12 amino acids. After removal of 5 bases from V and 4 bases from J, the junction contained 2 bases not matched to a gene. CDR1 SEHNR and CDR2 FQNEAQ come from the germline V gene (reference sequence). The chain's CDR3 is CASSPTGYEQYF. CDR3 DNA sequence: TGTGCCAGCAGCCCGACAGGGTACGAGCAGTACTTC.

Concerning this clone: Mismatch with germline at one junction end may stem from a read error. The V gene is TRBV7-9, the J gene TRBJ2-3, with D tentatively TRBD2 (5 bases). The germline gives CDR1 SEHNR, CDR2 FQNEAQ (reference sequence). This CDR3 contains 17 residues. The CDR3 DNA follows: TGTTCCAGCAGCTTAGCCGCGGGCTCTCCTGCGGGAGATACGCAGTATTTT. It encodes CSSSLAAGSPAGDTQYF.

The chain joins TRBV19 to TRBJ2-5, with D perhaps matching TRBD1 (7 bases). CDR3 size: 19 residues. The V and J ends lost 1 base and 5 bases respectively, with 26 bases between them. The germline CDR1 and CDR2 sequences are LNHDA and SQIVND (reference sequence). CDR3 region: CASSIVPQFQQGLAETQYF. Written as DNA, the CDR3 is TGTGCCAGTAGTATAGTACCCCAATTTCAACAGGGGCTAGCGGAGACCCAGTACTTC. Looking up the rest from reference TRBV19 and TRBJ2-5 gives the full variable domain: DGGITQSPKYLFRKEGQNVTLSCEQNLNHDAMYWYRQDPGQGLRLIYYSQIVNDFQKGDIAEGYSVSREKKESFPLTVTSAQKNPTAFYLCASSIVPQFQQGLAETQYFGPGTRLLVL.

The chain joins TRBV7-8 to TRBJ2-2; D gene uncertain. Germline-derived CDR1 and CDR2 are SGHVS and FQNEAQ. Deletions cut 5 bases from V and 2 bases from J, with 15 bases between. The CDR3 is 16 residues long. CDR3 sequence (DNA): TGTGCCAGCAGCCGAACCCGCGGAGAAAACACCGGGGAGCTGTTTTTT. Protein: CASSRTRGENTGELFF.

V gene TRBV27 combines with J gene TRBJ2-3; the match to TRBD1 covers 9 bases. V lost 4 bases and J lost 2; bases outside the gene matches: 4. Per the germline V gene, CDR1 is MNHEY and CDR2 is SMNVEV (reference sequence). This CDR3 contains 15 residues. In nucleotides, the CDR3 is TGTGCCAGCAGTTCACAGGGGGCTCTCACAGATACGCAGTATTTT. Its protein product is CASSSQGALTDTQYF.

The V and J genes are TRBV9 and TRBJ2-1; no definite D call. The CDR3 length is 13 residues. Per germline, CDR1 SGDLS and CDR2 YYNGEE. V was pared by 3 bases and J by 1 base, with 5 bases between. CDR3 nucleotide sequence: TGTGCCAGCAGCGGAGGTTCCTACAATGAGCAGTTCTTC. Its protein is CASSGGSYNEQFF.

The chain has TRBV29-1 and TRBJ2-2, with unresolved D. V lost 6 bases, J lost 7 bases, and 6 bases lay in between. The CDR3 totals 10 residues. The germline V gene encodes CDR1 SQVTM and CDR2 ANQGSEA. This chain's CDR3 is CSVDFGELFF. Here the CDR3 DNA reads TGCAGCGTAGACTTCGGGGAGCTGTTTTTT.

The chain has TRBV7-9 and TRBJ2-3; D ambiguous. V lost 6 bases and J lost 4, with 8 bases in between. The CDR3 is 12 amino acids. Germline CDR1 reads SEHNR; CDR2 reads FQNEAQ (reference sequence). CDR3 DNA: TGTGCCAGCAGTCCCGCGCCAGATACGCAGTATTTT. Translation gives CASSPAPDTQYF.

The CDR3 here is CASSLLRTGGTGELFF. CDR3 coding DNA: TGCGCCAGCAGCTTATTAAGGACAGGGGGGACCGGGGAGCTGTTTTTT. The chain recombines TRBV5-1 with TRBJ2-2; 10 bases match TRBD1. V lost 2 bases and J lost 5; bases outside the gene matches: 6. The CDR3 sequence is 16 residues long. The germline V gene encodes CDR1 SGHRS and CDR2 YFSETQ.

This sequence joins TRBV4-1 and TRBJ2-3; TRBD2 agrees at 7 bases. Germline lookup yields CDR1 MGHRA and CDR2 YSYEKL. The CDR3 sequence is 18 residues long. V lost 6 bases, J lost 4 bases, and 19 bases stayed unmatched. The DNA of the CDR3 is TGCGCCAGCAGTCGTTCCCTAGCGGACGGGGGGTATCCAGATACGCAGTATTTT. Translated, it gives CASSRSLADGGYPDTQYF.

A note on this clone: Sequence at one end of the junction differs from germline and may be a read error. V and J are TRBV7-9 and TRBJ1-4, with no clear D. The CDR3 spans 14 residues. Germline CDR1 is SEHNR and CDR2 is FQNEAQ (reference sequence). The CDR3 here is CSSSPEGADEKLFF. The CDR3, as DNA: TGTTCCAGCAGCCCGGAGGGCGCGGACGAAAAACTGTTTTTT.

This chain joins TRBV6-5 and TRBJ2-1; the D gene is possibly TRBD1 (6 bases). Germline V gives CDR1 MNHEY, CDR2 SVGAGI. The CDR3 is 15 amino acids. The V end was cut by 6 bases, the J end by 7 bases, with 19 bases between. CDR3 sequence reads: CASRLGTRGKNEQFF. The CDR3 bases are TGTGCCAGCAGACTCGGGACCAGGGGTAAGAATGAGCAGTTCTTC.

This chain links TRBV7-9 with TRBJ2-1; 7 bases agree with TRBD2. The CDR3 has 15 amino acids. The V segment lost 5 bases and the J segment 3 bases; nucleotides outside the gene matches: 7. CDR1 SEHNR and CDR2 FQNEAQ come from the germline V gene (reference sequence). CDR3 DNA: TGTGCCAGCAGCGTGACCGGGACTAACTACAATGAGCAGTTCTTC. Its protein product is CASSVTGTNYNEQFF.

The chain is built from TRBV11-1 and TRBJ2-7; D might be TRBD1 (5 bases). Trimming pared 0 bases from V and 2 bases from J, leaving 14 bases between. CDR1 is SGHAT and CDR2 is FQDESV in the germline V gene (reference sequence). The CDR3 loop spans 16 amino acids. Here the CDR3 reads CASSLAQGNNPYEQYF. DNA for the CDR3: TGTGCCAGCAGCTTAGCGCAGGGAAATAATCCCTACGAGCAGTACTTC.

Only one count was recorded for this clone. V is TRBV5-4 and J is TRBJ2-2; D perhaps matches TRBD1 (5 bases). Trimming pared 0 bases from V and 2 bases from J, leaving 14 bases between. The CDR3 extends over 17 amino acids. The germline gives CDR1 SGHNT, CDR2 YYREEE (reference sequence). The DNA for the CDR3 is TGTGCCAGCAGCTTGGGACAGACCCTAATAAACACCGGGGAGCTGTTTTTT. Encoded protein: CASSLGQTLINTGELFF.

The rearrangement uses TRBV5-1 and TRBJ2-3, with no clear D. This CDR3 has 14 residues. CDR1 is SGHRS, CDR2 YFSETQ, per germline. The V and J ends lost 0 bases and 2 bases respectively, with 7 bases between them. CDR3 in amino acids: CASSLDRDTDTQYF. The CDR3 coding sequence is TGCGCCAGCAGCTTGGACAGAGACACAGATACGCAGTATTTT.

This clone showed up just once. This sequence joins TRBV28 and TRBJ2-1, with 13 bases matching TRBD2. This CDR3 is 17 amino acids long. Per germline, CDR1 MDHEN and CDR2 SYDVKM. Germline trimming cut 3 bases from V and 6 bases from J; bases unmatched to any gene: 8. The chain's CDR3 is CASSFLLAGGPGNEQFF. The CDR3 region has the DNA TGTGCCAGCAGTTTTTTACTAGCGGGAGGGCCGGGCAATGAGCAGTTCTTC. The whole variable domain, remainder taken from reference TRBV28 and TRBJ2-1, is DVKVTQSSRYLVKRTGEKVFLECVQDMDHENMFWYRQDPGLGLRLIYFSYDVKMKEKGDIPEGYSVSREKKERFSLILESASTNQTSMYLCASSFLLAGGPGNEQFFGPGTRLTVL.

As for this clone: A junction end diverges from the germline sequence, so it may reflect a read error. The chain is built from TRBV5-1 and TRBJ2-1; 12 bases agree with TRBD2. The CDR3 length is 16 residues. Germline loops: CDR1 SGHRS, CDR2 YFSETQ. The CDR3 is CASTLGGLAGTNEQFF. For the CDR3, the DNA is TGCGCCAGCACCTTGGGGGGACTAGCGGGTACCAATGAGCAGTTCTTC.

This rearrangement joins TRBV28 to TRBJ2-7; TRBD2 agrees at 12 bases. CDR3 length: 18 amino acids. V trimming: 5 bases; J trimming: 0 bases; junction bases outside the gene matches: 11. Germline V lookup: CDR1 MDHEN, CDR2 SYDVKM. The CDR3 sequence: CASSPPGLAGWPSYEQYF. CDR3 nucleotide sequence: TGTGCCAGCAGTCCTCCTGGACTAGCGGGATGGCCCTCCTACGAGCAGTACTTC.

The chain has TRBV29-1 and TRBJ1-2, with 7 bases that match TRBD1. Trimming removed 3 bases from V and 10 bases from J; junction bases left unmatched: 11. CDR1 is SQVTM, CDR2 ANQGSEA, per germline. CDR3 length: 13 residues. The CDR3 sequence is CSVDGGQASTYTF. The CDR3 DNA reads TGCAGCGTTGATGGCGGACAGGCCTCCACCTACACCTTC.

This rearrangement joins TRBV2 to TRBJ2-2; D may be TRBD1 (6 bases). Germline V gene data show CDR1 as SNHLY and CDR2 as FYNNEI. Between the trimmed V and J ends, which lost 6 bases and 5 bases, there was a span of 10 bases. This CDR3 spans 13 amino acids. The CDR3 sequence is CASSSQGTGELFF. As DNA, the CDR3 is TGTGCCAGCAGCTCACAGGGTACCGGGGAGCTGTTTTTT. The variable domain in full, completed from reference TRBV2 and TRBJ2-2, reads EPEVTQTPSHQVTQMGQEVILRCVPISNHLYFYWYRQILGQKVEFLVSFYNNEISEKSEIFDDQFSVERPDGSNFTLKIRSTKLEDSAMYFCASSSQGTGELFFGEGSRLTVL.

This chain links TRBV30 with TRBJ2-1, with unresolved D. The CDR3 runs 12 residues. Trimming left V 6 bases short and J 0 bases short, with 6 bases between. Per germline, CDR1 GTSNPN and CDR2 SVGIG (reference sequence). The CDR3 DNA reads as TGTGCCTGTATCTTCTCCTACAATGAGCAGTTCTTC. Translating gives CACIFSYNEQFF. The complete variable domain, with remaining parts taken from reference TRBV30 and TRBJ2-1, reads SQTIHQWPATLVQPVGSPLSLECTVEGTSNPNLYWYRQAAGRGLQLLFYSVGIGQISSEVPQNLSASRPQDRQFILSSKKLLLSDSGFYLCACIFSYNEQFFGPGTRLTVL.

This sequence joins TRBV5-4 and TRBJ2-6, with 12 bases aligning to TRBD2. The CDR3 length is 18 residues. Germline trimming cut 1 base from V and 2 bases from J; bases unmatched to any gene: 4. Germline V gene sequence: CDR1 SGHNT, CDR2 YYREEE (reference sequence). The CDR3 here is CASSLTSGRLAGANVLTF. The DNA for the CDR3 is TGTGCCAGCAGCTTGACTAGCGGGAGGCTCGCTGGGGCCAACGTCCTGACTTTC.